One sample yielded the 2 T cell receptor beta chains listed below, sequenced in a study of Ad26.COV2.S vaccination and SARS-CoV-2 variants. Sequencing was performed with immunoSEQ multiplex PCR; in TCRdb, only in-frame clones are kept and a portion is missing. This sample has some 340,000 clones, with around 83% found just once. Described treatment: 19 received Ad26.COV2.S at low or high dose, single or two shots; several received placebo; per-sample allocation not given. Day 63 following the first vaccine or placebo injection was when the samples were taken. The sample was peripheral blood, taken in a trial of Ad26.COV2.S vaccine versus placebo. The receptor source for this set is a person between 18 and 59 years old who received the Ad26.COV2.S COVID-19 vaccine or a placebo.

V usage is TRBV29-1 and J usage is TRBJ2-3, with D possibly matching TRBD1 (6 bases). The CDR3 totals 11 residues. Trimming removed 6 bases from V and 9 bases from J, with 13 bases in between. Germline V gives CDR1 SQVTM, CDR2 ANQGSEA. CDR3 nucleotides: TGCAGCGTCTCTCGTCAGGGGACGCAGTATTTT. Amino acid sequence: CSVSRQGTQYF.

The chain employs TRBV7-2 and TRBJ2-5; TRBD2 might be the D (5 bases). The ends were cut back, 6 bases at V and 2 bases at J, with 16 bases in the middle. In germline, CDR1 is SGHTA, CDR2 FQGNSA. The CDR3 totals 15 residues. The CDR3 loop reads CASSTEGRPQETQYF. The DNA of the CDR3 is TGTGCCAGCAGTACCGAGGGCAGGCCGCAAGAGACCCAGTACTTC.